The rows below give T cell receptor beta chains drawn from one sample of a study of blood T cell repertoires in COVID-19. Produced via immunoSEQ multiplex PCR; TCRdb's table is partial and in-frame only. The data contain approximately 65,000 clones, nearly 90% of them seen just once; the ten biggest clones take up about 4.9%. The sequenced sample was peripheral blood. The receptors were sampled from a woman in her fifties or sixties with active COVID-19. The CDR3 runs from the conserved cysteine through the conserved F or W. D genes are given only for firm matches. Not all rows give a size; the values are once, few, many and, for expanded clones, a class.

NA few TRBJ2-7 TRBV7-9 TGTGCCAGCAGCTTAGAGCCTGGACTCTCCTACGAGCAGTACTTC CASSLEPGLSYEQYF
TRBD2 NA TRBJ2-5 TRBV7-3 TGTGCCAGCAGTCGACCGGGGGGGACCCAGTACTTC CASSRPGGTQYF
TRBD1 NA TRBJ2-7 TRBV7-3 TGTGCCAGCAGCTCGGGGACAGGGTCCGAGCAGTACTTC CASSSGTGSEQYF
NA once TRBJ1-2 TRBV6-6 TGTGCCAGCAGCGCAGGGGTAGCCTATGGCTACACCTTC CASSAGVAYGYTF
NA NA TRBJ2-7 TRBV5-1 TGCGCCAGCAGCTTGCGGCAGGGGAGTTATCACGAGCAGTACTTC CASSLRQGSYHEQYF
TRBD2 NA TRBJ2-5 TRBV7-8 TGTGCCAGCAGCGCTAGCGGGAAGATACAAGAGACCCAGTACTTC CASSASGKIQETQYF
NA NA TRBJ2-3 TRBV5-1 TGCGCCAGCAGCGAGGGACTGAGCACAGATACGCAGTATTTT CASSEGLSTDTQYF
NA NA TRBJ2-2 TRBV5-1 TGCGCCAGCAGCTTGGCCTCGGGGACCGGGGAGCTGTTTTTT CASSLASGTGELFF
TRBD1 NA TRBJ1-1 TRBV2 TGTGCCAGCAGCGAAAGGGGGCCCACTGAAGCTTTCTTT CASSERGPTEAFF
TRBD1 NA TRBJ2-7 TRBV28 TGTGCCAGCACTTCCATTTACGGGACAGGAAGCTACGAGCAGTACTTC CASTSIYGTGSYEQYF
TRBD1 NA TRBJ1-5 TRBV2 TGTGCCAGCAGTGGGGACAGGGGGATAAGCAATCAGCCCCAGCATTTT CASSGDRGISNQPQHF
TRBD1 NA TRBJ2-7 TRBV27 TGTGCCAGCAGTTTATCGGGACAGGGAGTCTACGAGCAGTACTTC CASSLSGQGVYEQYF
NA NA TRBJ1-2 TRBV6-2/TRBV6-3 TGTGCCAGCAGTACCACACAGGGTTACTATGGCTACACCTTC CASSTTQGYYGYTF
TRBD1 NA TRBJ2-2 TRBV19 TGTGCCAGTAGCCCGGGACAGGGGGCTCGAGACGGGGAGCTGTTTTTT CASSPGQGARDGELFF
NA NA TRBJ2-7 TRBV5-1 TGCGCCAGCAGCCCGTGGGGCAGGGTCTACGAGCAGTACTTC CASSPWGRVYEQYF
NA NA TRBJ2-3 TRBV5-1 TGCGCCAGCAGTTTCGCCCCAGGCATAGATACGCAGTATTTT CASSFAPGIDTQYF
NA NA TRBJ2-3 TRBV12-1 TGTGCCAGCAGCTTTGTAGCGGGAGGCTGTACGCAGTATTTT CASSFVAGGCTQYF
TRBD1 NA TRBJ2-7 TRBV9 TGTGCCAGCAGCAACCCCCGACAGGGGGAAAAGTACGAGCAGTACTTC CASSNPRQGEKYEQYF
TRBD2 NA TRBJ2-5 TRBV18 TGTGCCAGCTCACCAGTAAGGACTAGCGGGACGGAGACCCAGTACTTC CASSPVRTSGTETQYF
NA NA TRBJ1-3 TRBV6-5 TGTGCCAGCAGCATTTACAGGAACTCTGGAAACACCATATATTTT CASSIYRNSGNTIYF
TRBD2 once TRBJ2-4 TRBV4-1 TGCGCCAGCAGCCAGGGGGGAGTAGCGGGAGGTAGGGCCAAAAACATTCAGTACTTC CASSQGGVAGGRAKNIQYF
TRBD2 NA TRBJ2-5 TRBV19 TGTGCCAGTAGTATAGGTCTAGCGGGACTGACCCAAGAGACCCAGTACTTC CASSIGLAGLTQETQYF
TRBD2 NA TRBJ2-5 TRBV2 TGTGCCAGCCGACTCCGGGACTACCCCCAAGAGACCCAGTACTTC CASRLRDYPQETQYF
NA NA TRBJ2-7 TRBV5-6 TGTGCCAGCAGCTTGGGGAGGGACGAGCAGTACTTC CASSLGRDEQYF
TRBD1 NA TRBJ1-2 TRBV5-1 TGCGCCAGCAGCTTGCAGGGGGCAGGAAATGGCTACACCTTC CASSLQGAGNGYTF
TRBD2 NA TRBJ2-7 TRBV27 TGTGCCAGCAGTTTTGGTAGCGGGTTCGACGAGCAGTACTTC CASSFGSGFDEQYF
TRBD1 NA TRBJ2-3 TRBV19 TGTGCCAGTAGTCGGGACAGGGTGGCAGATACGCAGTATTTT CASSRDRVADTQYF